Each of the 5 T cell receptor beta chains below was sequenced from the same sample in a study of T cells in women clearing cervical HPV infection. The data were produced by immunoSEQ multiplex PCR, yet TCRdb's version contains in-frame clones alone and is incomplete. The repertoire table contains about 26,000 clones. The sample consisted of blood buffy coat. All receptors derive from a woman aged 18-69 years with a cervical HPV16 infection that either progressed to CIN3+ or cleared (not recorded which).

Concerning this clone: The sequenced fragment ends 3 residues before the CDR3 boundary, so the rest is inferred from the germline J gene. The J gene is TRBJ1-2, the V gene TRBV7-6, with D uncertain. Germline-derived CDR1 and CDR2 are SGHVS and FNYEAQ. The length of the CDR3 is 13 residues. The CDR3 loop reads CASSLLGGEGYTF. The CDR3 DNA, read in part, is TGTGCCAGCAGCTTATTAGGCGGGGAGGGC.

A remark on this clone: The read falls 3 residues short of the CDR3 end, and the missing part is taken from the germline J gene. V is TRBV10-3 and J is TRBJ1-2; D is unclear. Germline V gene sequence: CDR1 ENHRY, CDR2 SYGVKD. The CDR3 is made up of 15 amino acids. The CDR3 region is CAISVGRGSPNDYTF. The covered CDR3 bases are TGTGCCATCAGTGTCGGGCGGGGTTCCCCTAATGAC.

The DNA read from the CDR3 is TGTGCCAGCAGTTATGTCAGGGTTGGTGGTAACACTGAA. Amino acids: CASSYVRVGGNTE. The complete CDR3 protein is CASSYVRVGGNTEAFF. The V call is TRBV6-2 or TRBV6-3, the J call TRBJ1-1; perhaps TRBD1 as D (5 bases). From the germline J gene comes the end of the CDR3, since the read stops 3 residues before it. Germline assignment: CDR1 MNHEY and CDR2 SVGEGT. The CDR3 length is 16 residues. V lost 3 bases and J lost 2, with 16 bases in between.

To note about this clone: The read terminates 3 residues before the CDR3 end, so the remaining end is supplied by the germline J gene. The chain recombines TRBV7-2 with TRBJ1-6; D not resolved. The CDR3 sequence is 12 residues long. Trimming removed 3 bases at V and 8 bases at J, with 5 bases between. From germline, CDR1 is SGHTA and CDR2 FQGNSA. CDR3 residues: CASSFEDSPLHF. CDR3 DNA (partial): TGTGCCAGCAGCTTCGAGGATTCACCC.

In regard to this clone: The read terminates 3 residues before the CDR3 end, so the remaining end is supplied by the germline J gene. V is TRBV13 and J is TRBJ2-5, with D possibly TRBD1 on 6 matching bases. Trimming pared 2 bases from V and 2 bases from J, leaving 9 bases between. CDR1 and CDR2 (germline): PRHDT, FYEKMQ (reference sequence). This CDR3 has 14 amino acids. The DNA read from the CDR3 is TGTGCCAGCAGCTTACGACAGGCACAAGAGACC. This translates into CASSLRQAQET. The whole CDR3 is CASSLRQAQETQYF.